Listed here are 3 T cell receptor beta chains from one sample, sequenced in a study of blood T cell repertoires in COVID-19. TCRdb keeps only in-frame clones here, not all; method: immunoSEQ multiplex PCR. The repertoire consists of fewer than 300,000 clones, with more than 75% occurring once and the leading ten covering approximately 2.4%. Sequenced: PBMCs or T cells enriched from blood (not recorded which). These receptor sequences come from a woman aged 40-49 years with acute COVID-19.

This rearrangement joins TRBV27 to TRBJ1-2, with TRBD1 as a possible D gene (5 bases). The CDR3 runs to 13 residues. The germline V and J ends were trimmed by 5 bases and 1 base, with 8 bases remaining between them. Germline V CDR1 and CDR2: MNHEY, SMNVEV (reference sequence). The CDR3 DNA follows: TGTGCCAGCAGTCCTCAGGGTAACTATGGCTACACCTTC. Its protein product is CASSPQGNYGYTF.

This clone was seen just once. The V gene is TRBV5-6, the J gene TRBJ2-2; D unresolved. CDR1 and CDR2 from the germline V gene are SGHDT and YYEEEE. V gave up 0 bases and J gave up 1 base, with 13 bases separating them. The CDR3 covers 17 residues. CDR3 sequence (DNA): TGTGCCAGCAGCTTGGAATTTCGCGGTCTGAACACCGGGGAGCTGTTTTTT. Amino acid sequence: CASSLEFRGLNTGELFF. Filled out from reference TRBV5-6 and TRBJ2-2, the complete variable domain reads DAGVTQSPTHLIKTRGQQVTLRCSPKSGHDTVSWYQQALGQGPQFIFQYYEEEERQRGNFPDRFSGHQFPNYSSELNVNALLLGDSALYLCASSLEFRGLNTGELFFGEGSRLTVL.

This sequence joins TRBV7-8 and TRBJ2-1; 7 nucleotides align to TRBD1. This CDR3 spans 15 amino acids. V dropped 4 bases and J dropped 2; count of bases not matched to a gene: 5. CDR1 SGHVS and CDR2 FQNEAQ come from the germline V gene. CDR3 sequence (DNA): TGTGCCAGCAGCTCCACCAGGGGGACCTACAATGAGCAGTTCTTC. Translation gives CASSSTRGTYNEQFF.